This T cell receptor beta chain stems from a study of CD8 T cells in Susac syndrome. Study results and limitations: Clonal expansion of CD8+ cells in Susac peaked in TEMRA cells (and in active patients).

On this clonotype itself: Its matching antigen is unknown.

Deletions cut 5 bases from V and 0 bases from J, with 14 bases between. Germline assignment: CDR1 SQVTM and CDR2 ANQGSEA. This CDR3 is built from 14 residues. RNA totalling about 0.5 to 1 ug underwent reverse transcription with random hexamers. MiXCR was run by TCRdb on the immunoSEQ multiplex PCR reads, yielding one entry per CDR3 protein. The table includes roughly 80,000 distinct CDR3 sequences, approximately 95% detected once. This clonotype originated in a human donor with Susac syndrome. Specimen: CD8+ T cells from PBMCs. The chain employs TRBV29-1 and TRBJ2-7; the D gene is possibly TRBD2 (5 bases). CDR3 nucleotides: TGCAGCGTTAGTTCTTCGGGATTCTCCTACGAGCAGTACTTC. As protein: CSVSSSGFSYEQYF.